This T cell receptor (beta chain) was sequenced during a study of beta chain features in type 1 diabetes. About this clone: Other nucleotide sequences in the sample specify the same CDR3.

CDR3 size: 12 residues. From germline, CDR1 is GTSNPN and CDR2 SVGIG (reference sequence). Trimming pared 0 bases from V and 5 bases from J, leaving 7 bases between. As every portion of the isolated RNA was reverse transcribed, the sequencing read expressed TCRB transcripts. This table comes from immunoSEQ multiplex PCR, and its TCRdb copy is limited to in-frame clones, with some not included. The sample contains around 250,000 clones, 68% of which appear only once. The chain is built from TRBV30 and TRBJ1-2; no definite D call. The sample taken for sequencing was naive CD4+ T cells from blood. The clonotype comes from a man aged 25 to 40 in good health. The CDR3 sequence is CAWSVSSYGYTF. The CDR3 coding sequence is TGTGCCTGGAGTGTTAGCTCGTATGGCTACACCTTC. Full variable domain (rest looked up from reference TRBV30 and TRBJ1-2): SQTIHQWPATLVQPVGSPLSLECTVEGTSNPNLYWYRQAAGRGLQLLFYSVGIGQISSEVPQNLSASRPQDRQFILSSKKLLLSDSGFYLCAWSVSSYGYTFGSGTRLTVV.